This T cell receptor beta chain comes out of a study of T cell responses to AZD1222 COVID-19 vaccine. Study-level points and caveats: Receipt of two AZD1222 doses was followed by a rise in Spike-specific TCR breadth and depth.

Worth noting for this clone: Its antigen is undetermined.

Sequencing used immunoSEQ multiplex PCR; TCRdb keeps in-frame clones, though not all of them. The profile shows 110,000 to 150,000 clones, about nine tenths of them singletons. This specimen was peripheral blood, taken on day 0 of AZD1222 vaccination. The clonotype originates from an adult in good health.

As DNA, the CDR3 is TGCGCCAGCAGCCAAGGTCTTGGAAGTGTCGGTGGCTACACCTTC. This codes for CASSQGLGSVGGYTF. V usage is TRBV4-3 and J usage is TRBJ1-2, with D hard to call. The CDR3 has 15 residues. V lost 1 base to trimming and J lost 7 bases, with 16 bases between them. Germline CDR1 is LGHNA and CDR2 is YSLEER.